The 11 T cell receptor beta chains below were found in one sample sequenced in a study of identical twins. TCRdb reanalysed the 5' RACE reads using MiXCR and keeps one entry per CDR3 protein. The sample carries 450,000 to 650,000 distinct CDR3 sequences, more than 9% recorded once. The data also belong to a second study, concerning yellow fever vaccine responses in identical twins.

Material: PBMCs. All receptors come from a woman aged 18-29 years in good health.

This clonotype occurred a few times. The genes are TRBV12-3 or TRBV12-4 and TRBJ1-1; TRBD1 matches 7 bases. CDR3 size: 16 residues. J lost 0 bases, V lost 6 bases, and 10 bases had no gene match. The CDR3: CASSPHRTGMNTEAFF. CDR3 sequence (DNA): TGTGCCAGCAGCCCACACCGGACAGGCATGAACACTGAAGCTTTCTTT.

This clonotype came up a few times. V and J are TRBV6-2 or TRBV6-3 and TRBJ1-6; possible D gene TRBD1, 6 bases. The CDR3 sequence is 16 residues long. V gave up 4 bases and J gave up 8 bases, with 18 bases separating them. CDR1 is MNHEY, CDR2 SVGEGT, per germline. The CDR3 protein is CASSWGQGTSHSPLHF. CDR3 DNA: TGTGCCAGCAGTTGGGGTCAGGGGACCTCCCATTCACCCCTCCACTTT.

This clonotype has only a few counts. This rearrangement joins TRBV24-1 to TRBJ2-7; D might be TRBD1 (6 bases). CDR3 length: 13 amino acids. Germline V gives CDR1 KGHDR, CDR2 SFDVKD. V shed 7 bases and J shed 1 base, with 10 bases lying between them. The CDR3 protein is CATRGAASYEQYF. The CDR3 coding sequence is TGTGCCACCAGGGGGGCGGCTTCCTACGAGCAGTACTTC.

This clonotype was picked up many times. The chain is built from TRBV14 and TRBJ2-3; a weak D match, TRBD2 (7 bases). The CDR3 runs to 17 residues. The V gene lost 0 bases and the J gene lost 0 bases, with 13 bases spanning the gap. From germline, CDR1 is SGHDN and CDR2 FVKESK. The CDR3 sequence: CASSQDVGGHSTDTQYF. The CDR3 coding sequence is TGTGCCAGCAGCCAAGACGTCGGGGGGCATAGCACAGATACGCAGTATTTT.

This clonotype showed up many times. V usage is TRBV10-3 and J usage is TRBJ2-7; D perhaps matches TRBD1 (6 bases). The CDR3 extends over 13 amino acids. The V end was cut by 8 bases, the J end by 1 base, with 12 bases between. CDR1 and CDR2 from the germline V gene are ENHRY and SYGVKD. The CDR3 nucleotides read TGTGCCATCGGTCAAGGACAGTCCTACGAGCAGTACTTC. It codes for CAIGQGQSYEQYF.

This clonotype was counted between two and nine times. The chain employs TRBV10-3 and TRBJ2-7; a weak D match, TRBD1 (6 bases). V was trimmed by 9 bases and J by 6 bases, leaving 15 bases between them. Looked up from germline, CDR1 is ENHRY and CDR2 is SYGVKD. The CDR3 contains 12 residues. The CDR3: CAILGASGEQYF. CDR3 coding DNA: TGTGCCATTCTGGGGGCGTCGGGCGAGCAGTACTTC.

This clonotype has a count of ten or more. This CDR3 reads CASSAGTSTDTQYF. The CDR3 coding sequence is TGTGCCAGCAGTGCCGGGACTAGCACAGATACGCAGTATTTT. The chain employs TRBV6-4 and TRBJ2-3, with D possibly being TRBD2 (6 bases). This CDR3 spans 14 amino acids. Trimming cost V 4 bases and J 0 bases, with 8 bases left between them. Germline loops: CDR1 MRHNA, CDR2 SNTAGT.

This clonotype was seen repeatedly, ten times or more. The genes are TRBV11-2 and TRBJ2-1; perhaps TRBD2 as D (5 bases). Germline lookup yields CDR1 SGHAT and CDR2 FQNNGV. This CDR3 spans 17 amino acids. V shed 1 base and J shed 6 bases, with 19 bases lying between them. CDR3 amino acids: CASSLGRGITFRNEQFF. CDR3 sequence (DNA): TGTGCCAGCAGCTTAGGGAGAGGGATTACGTTTCGCAATGAGCAGTTCTTC.

This clonotype was recorded at least ten times. The chain has TRBV29-1 and TRBJ2-3; D is possibly TRBD2 (6 bases). Germline V CDR1 and CDR2: SQVTM, ANQGSEA. V lost 7 bases and J lost 1, with 15 bases in between. The CDR3 is made up of 14 amino acids. The CDR3 DNA follows: TGCAGCGCCGATCTAGCGAGTGGCACAGATACGCAGTATTTT. Amino acid sequence: CSADLASGTDTQYF.

This clonotype was detected many times. CDR3 nucleotides: TGTGCCAGCAGTCCCAGCTCCCTGGGGGCAGGGGGTACGCAGTATTTT. This translates into CASSPSSLGAGGTQYF. The V call is TRBV28, the J call TRBJ2-3; TRBD1 agrees at 7 bases. Looked up from germline, CDR1 is MDHEN and CDR2 is SYDVKM. The CDR3 loop spans 16 amino acids. V was clipped by 5 bases and J by 8 bases; unmatched bases: 16.

V usage is TRBV6-2 or TRBV6-3 and J usage is TRBJ2-1; TRBD1 matches at 9 bases. V trimming: 6 bases; J trimming: 3 bases; junction bases outside the gene matches: 12. This CDR3 comprises 17 residues. CDR1 and CDR2 (germline): MNHEY, SVGEGT. CDR3 sequence (DNA): TGTGCCAGCAGCCTCGACAACAGGGGGCCCAACTACAATGAGCAGTTCTTC. Translated, it gives CASSLDNRGPNYNEQFF.